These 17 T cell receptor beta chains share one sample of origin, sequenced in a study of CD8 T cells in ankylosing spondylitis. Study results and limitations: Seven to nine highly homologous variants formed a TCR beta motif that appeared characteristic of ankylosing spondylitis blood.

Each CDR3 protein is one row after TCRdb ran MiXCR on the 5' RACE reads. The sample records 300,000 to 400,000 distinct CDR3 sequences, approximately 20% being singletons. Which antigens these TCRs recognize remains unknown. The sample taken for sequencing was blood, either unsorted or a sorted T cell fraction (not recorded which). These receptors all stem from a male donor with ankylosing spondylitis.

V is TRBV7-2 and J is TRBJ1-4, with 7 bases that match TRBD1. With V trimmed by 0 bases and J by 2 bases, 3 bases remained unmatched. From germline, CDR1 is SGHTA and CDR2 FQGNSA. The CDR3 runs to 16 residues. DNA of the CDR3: TGTGCCAGCAGCTTAGCCGCGACAGGGACTAATGAAAAACTGTTTTTT. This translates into CASSLAATGTNEKLFF.

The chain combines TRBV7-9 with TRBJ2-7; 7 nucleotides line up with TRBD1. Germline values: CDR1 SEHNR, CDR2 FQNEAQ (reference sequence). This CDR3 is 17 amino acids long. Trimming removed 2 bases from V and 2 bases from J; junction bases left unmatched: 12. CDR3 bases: TGTGCCAGCAGCTTACCCGAGACAGGGTACCGCCCCTACGAGCAGTACTTC. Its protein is CASSLPETGYRPYEQYF.

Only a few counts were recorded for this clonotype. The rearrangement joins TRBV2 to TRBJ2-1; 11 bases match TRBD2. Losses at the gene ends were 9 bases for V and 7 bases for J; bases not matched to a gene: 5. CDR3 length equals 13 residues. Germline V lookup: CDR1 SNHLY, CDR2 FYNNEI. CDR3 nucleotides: TGTGCCAGTACTAGCGGGAGCCGGAATGAGCAGTTCTTC. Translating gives CASTSGSRNEQFF.

The CDR3, as DNA: TGTGCCAGCAGCTTGTTAGCGGGAAAAGGGTATGAGCAGTTCTTC. Translation: CASSLLAGKGYEQFF. The chain uses TRBV5-6 and TRBJ2-1; 8 bases are shared with TRBD2. This CDR3 region has 15 residues. Germline V gives CDR1 SGHDT, CDR2 YYEEEE. The junction had 8 bases not matched to a gene; V was cut back by 1 base and J by 8 bases. Using reference TRBV5-6 and TRBJ2-1 for the parts outside the CDR3, the full variable domain is DAGVTQSPTHLIKTRGQQVTLRCSPKSGHDTVSWYQQALGQGPQFIFQYYEEEERQRGNFPDRFSGHQFPNYSSELNVNALLLGDSALYLCASSLLAGKGYEQFFGPGTRLTVL.

CDR3 region: CASSLNPGQVYEQYF. The CDR3 coding sequence is TGCGCCAGCAGCCTCAATCCGGGACAGGTCTACGAGCAGTACTTC. The rearrangement uses TRBV5-1 and TRBJ2-7; 8 nucleotides match TRBD1. Germline values: CDR1 SGHRS, CDR2 YFSETQ. Trimming at V came to 4 bases and at J to 3 bases, leaving 9 bases not matched to a gene. The CDR3 sequence is 15 residues long.

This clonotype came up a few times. In DNA, the CDR3 is TGCAGTGCTAGAGATTTTCGGACAGGGGGGAACACTGAAGCTTTCTTT. Its translation is CSARDFRTGGNTEAFF. The chain has TRBV20-1 and TRBJ1-1; TRBD1 matches at 10 bases. The CDR3 length is 16 residues. The junction had 5 bases not matched to a gene; V was cut back by 0 bases and J by 1 base. CDR1 and CDR2 from the germline V gene are DFQATT and SNEGSKA (reference sequence).

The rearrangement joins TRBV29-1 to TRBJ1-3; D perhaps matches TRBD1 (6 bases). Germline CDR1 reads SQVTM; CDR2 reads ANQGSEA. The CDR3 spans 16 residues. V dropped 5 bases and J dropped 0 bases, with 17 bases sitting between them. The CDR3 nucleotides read TGCAGCGTTCGTGGGGGAGGGGGAAGCTCTGGAAACACCATATATTTT. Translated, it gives CSVRGGGGSSGNTIYF.

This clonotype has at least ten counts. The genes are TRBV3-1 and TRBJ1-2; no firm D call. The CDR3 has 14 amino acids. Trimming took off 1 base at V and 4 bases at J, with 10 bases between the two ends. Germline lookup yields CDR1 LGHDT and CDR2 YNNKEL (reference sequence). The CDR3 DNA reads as TGTGCCAGCAGCCAAGGAGGAGGTCCCTATGGCTACACCTTC. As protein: CASSQGGGPYGYTF.

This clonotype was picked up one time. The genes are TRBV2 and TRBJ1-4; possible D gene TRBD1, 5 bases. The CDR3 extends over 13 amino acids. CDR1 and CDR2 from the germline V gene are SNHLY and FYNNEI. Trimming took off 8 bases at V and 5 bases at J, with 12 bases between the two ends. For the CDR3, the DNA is TGTGCCAGCGTTTGGGCAGGGAATGAAAAACTGTTTTTT. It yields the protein CASVWAGNEKLFF.

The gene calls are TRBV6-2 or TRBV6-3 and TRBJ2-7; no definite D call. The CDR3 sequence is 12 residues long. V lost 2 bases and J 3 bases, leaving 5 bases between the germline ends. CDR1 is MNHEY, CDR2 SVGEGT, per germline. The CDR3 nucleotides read TGTGCCAGCAGTTACATCCTCTACGAGCAGTACTTC. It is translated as CASSYILYEQYF.

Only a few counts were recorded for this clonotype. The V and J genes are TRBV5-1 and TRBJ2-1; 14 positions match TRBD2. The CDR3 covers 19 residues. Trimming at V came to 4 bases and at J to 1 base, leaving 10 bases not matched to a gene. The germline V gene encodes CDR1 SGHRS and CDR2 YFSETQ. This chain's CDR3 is CASSVPGLAGDGSYNEQFF. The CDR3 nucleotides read TGCGCCAGCAGCGTGCCGGGACTAGCGGGAGATGGGTCCTACAATGAGCAGTTCTTC. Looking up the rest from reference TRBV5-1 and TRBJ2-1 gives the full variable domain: KAGVTQTPRYLIKTRGQQVTLSCSPISGHRSVSWYQQTPGQGLQFLFEYFSETQRNKGNFPGRFSGRQFSNSRSEMNVSTLELGDSALYLCASSVPGLAGDGSYNEQFFGPGTRLTVL.

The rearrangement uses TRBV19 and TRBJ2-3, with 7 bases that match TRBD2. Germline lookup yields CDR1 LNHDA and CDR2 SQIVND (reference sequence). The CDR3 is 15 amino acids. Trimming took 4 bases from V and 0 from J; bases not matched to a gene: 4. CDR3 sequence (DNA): TGTGCCAGTAGTACATATAGCGGGAGCACAGATACGCAGTATTTT. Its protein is CASSTYSGSTDTQYF.

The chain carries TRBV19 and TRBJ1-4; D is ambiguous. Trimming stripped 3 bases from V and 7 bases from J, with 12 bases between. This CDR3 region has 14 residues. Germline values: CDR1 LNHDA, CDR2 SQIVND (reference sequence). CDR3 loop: CASSIFWATEKLFF. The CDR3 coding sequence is TGTGCCAGTAGTATTTTTTGGGCGACTGAAAAACTGTTTTTT.

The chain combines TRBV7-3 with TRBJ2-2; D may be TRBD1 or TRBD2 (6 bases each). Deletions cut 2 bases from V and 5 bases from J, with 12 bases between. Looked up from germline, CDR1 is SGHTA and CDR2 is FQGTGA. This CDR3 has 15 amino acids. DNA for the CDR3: TGTGCCAGCAGCTTAGACAGGAGGGGGACCGGGGAGCTGTTTTTT. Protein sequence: CASSLDRRGTGELFF. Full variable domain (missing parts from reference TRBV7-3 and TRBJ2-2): GAGVSQTPSNKVTEKGKYVELRCDPISGHTALYWYRQSLGQGPEFLIYFQGTGAADDSGLPNDRFFAVRPEGSVSTLKIQRTERGDSAVYLCASSLDRRGTGELFFGEGSRLTVL.

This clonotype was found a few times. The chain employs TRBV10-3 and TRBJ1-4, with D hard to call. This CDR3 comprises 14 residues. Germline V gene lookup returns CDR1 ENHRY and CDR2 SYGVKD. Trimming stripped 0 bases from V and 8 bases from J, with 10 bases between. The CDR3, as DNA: TGTGCCATCAGTGAGTCGAAGGTGGGCGAAAAACTGTTTTTT. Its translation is CAISESKVGEKLFF.

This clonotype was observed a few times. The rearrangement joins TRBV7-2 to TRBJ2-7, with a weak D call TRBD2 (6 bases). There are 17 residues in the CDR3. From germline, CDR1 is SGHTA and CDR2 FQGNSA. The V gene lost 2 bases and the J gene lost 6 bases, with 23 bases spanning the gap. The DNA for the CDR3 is TGTGCCAGCAGCTTATTTCTTATGGGGGGAAGTCTGGGCGAGCAGTACTTC. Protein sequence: CASSLFLMGGSLGEQYF.

CDR3 in amino acids: CASSLGTGPYNEQFF. CDR3 DNA: TGTGCCAGCAGCTTAGGAACAGGCCCATACAATGAGCAGTTCTTC. The chain uses TRBV7-2 and TRBJ2-1; weak D call: TRBD1 (5 bases). Germline CDR1 and CDR2: SGHTA and FQGNSA. The CDR3 runs 15 residues. V lost 1 base and J lost 4, with 11 bases in between.